Below are 26 T cell receptor beta chains sequenced from a single sample in a study of cytomegalovirus exposure and HLA in healthy donors. The PCR made use of 60 Vbeta and 13 Jbeta primers. Clones were read by immunoSEQ multiplex PCR, and TCRdb kept only the in-frame ones, dropping some. The repertoire table contains about 150,000 clones. Sequenced: PBMCs. The receptors here all came from a woman aged 50 to 65 in good health and CMV-seronegative.

CDR3 amino acids: CASSPSRRSNVLTF. In nucleotides, the CDR3 is TGCGCCAGCAGCCCGAGTAGGAGGTCCAACGTCCTGACTTTC. The V call is TRBV5-1, the J call TRBJ2-6; tentatively, D is TRBD2 (5 bases). V lost 4 bases and J lost 8, with 13 bases in between. The CDR3 is made up of 14 amino acids. Germline V gives CDR1 SGHRS, CDR2 YFSETQ.

The V gene is TRBV6-5, the J gene TRBJ2-1; 7 positions agree with TRBD1. Trimming removed 10 bases from V and 6 bases from J; junction bases left unmatched: 6. The CDR3 has 12 amino acids. From germline, CDR1 is MNHEY and CDR2 SVGAGI. The CDR3 loop reads CATRQGPNEQFF. CDR3 in DNA: TGTGCCACCAGACAGGGCCCCAATGAGCAGTTCTTC.

The V call is TRBV12-5, the J call TRBJ2-1, with unresolved D. V dropped 5 bases and J dropped 9 bases, with 20 bases sitting between them. The CDR3 sequence is 15 residues long. Germline CDR1 is LGHNT and CDR2 is FRNRAP. CDR3 nucleotides: TGTGCTAGTGGTCCCTACTCCGGGTCGACCTCTGAGCAGTTCTTC. Translating it yields CASGPYSGSTSEQFF.

The chain recombines TRBV6-1 with TRBJ1-1; the D is unclear. This CDR3 has 14 amino acids. Germline V CDR1 and CDR2: MNHNS, SASEGT. V was trimmed by 2 bases and J by 5 bases, leaving 12 bases between them. The DNA for the CDR3 is TGTGCCAGCAGTGAACCGGGATTGGGTACTGAAGCTTTCTTT. Translation gives CASSEPGLGTEAFF.

V is TRBV7-2 and J is TRBJ2-7; the match to TRBD2 covers 12 bases. CDR3 length: 16 residues. V dropped 2 bases and J dropped 3; count of bases not matched to a gene: 5. The germline CDR1 and CDR2 sequences are SGHTA and FQGNSA. The CDR3 DNA follows: TGTGCCAGCAGCTTACAGTCTAGCGGGGGGGTCTACGAGCAGTACTTC. Amino acids: CASSLQSSGGVYEQYF.

The chain recombines TRBV5-4 with TRBJ2-5; 8 nucleotides align to TRBD2. The germline gives CDR1 SGHNT, CDR2 YYREEE (reference sequence). This CDR3 comprises 16 residues. With 4 bases clipped from V and 4 bases from J, the junction kept 12 bases outside the gene matches. CDR3 region: CASSLGQREYRETQYF. The CDR3 DNA sequence: TGTGCCAGCAGCCTGGGGCAGCGGGAGTACCGAGAGACCCAGTACTTC.

The chain is built from TRBV11-1 and TRBJ1-6; D gene ambiguous. Germline CDR1 and CDR2: SGHAT and FQDESV (reference sequence). Trimming shortened V by 4 bases and J by 5 bases, and 18 bases separated the two germline ends. The CDR3 consists of 17 residues. In DNA form, the CDR3 reads TGTGCCAGCAGCTCCCGACCGGGTCTCGCCGATAATTCACCCCTCCACTTT. It translates to CASSSRPGLADNSPLHF.

The V and J genes are TRBV27 and TRBJ1-2; TRBD1 aligns across 8 bases. Losses at the gene ends were 5 bases for V and 5 bases for J; bases not matched to a gene: 13. Germline CDR1 is MNHEY and CDR2 is SMNVEV (reference sequence). The CDR3 extends over 16 amino acids. CDR3 loop: CASSPSDRDYLYGYTF. As DNA, the CDR3 is TGTGCCAGCAGTCCGTCGGACAGGGACTACCTATATGGCTACACCTTC.

The rearrangement links TRBV5-4 to TRBJ1-1; no reliable D call. Germline V gene lookup returns CDR1 SGHNT and CDR2 YYREEE (reference sequence). The V and J ends lost 1 base and 0 bases respectively, with 10 bases between them. This CDR3 has 15 residues. The CDR3: CASSLKLSMNTEAFF. CDR3 DNA sequence: TGTGCCAGCAGCTTGAAACTTAGCATGAACACTGAAGCTTTCTTT.

This chain connects TRBV6-5 to TRBJ1-2; 7 positions match TRBD1. J was trimmed by 4 bases and V by 2 bases; bases with no gene match: 7. CDR1 and CDR2 from the germline V gene are MNHEY and SVGAGI. The CDR3 totals 15 residues. The chain's CDR3 is CASSYRRQGFYGYTF. CDR3 bases: TGTGCCAGCAGTTACCGAAGACAGGGCTTCTATGGCTACACCTTC.

The chain joins TRBV11-2 to TRBJ1-2; D is perhaps TRBD1 (6 bases). CDR3 size: 16 residues. Germline assignment: CDR1 SGHAT and CDR2 FQNNGV. Trimming removed 5 bases at V and 5 bases at J, with 21 bases between. This CDR3 reads CASSQGRGGGQYGYTF. In DNA, the CDR3 is TGTGCCAGCAGCCAAGGGCGTGGGGGGGGGCAATATGGCTACACCTTC. Full variable domain (rest looked up from reference TRBV11-2 and TRBJ1-2): EAGVAQSPRYKIIEKRQSVAFWCNPISGHATLYWYQQILGQGPKLLIQFQNNGVVDDSQLPKDRFSAERLKGVDSTLKIQPAKLEDSAVYLCASSQGRGGGQYGYTFGSGTRLTVV.

The chain links TRBV7-9 to TRBJ2-1; 8 bases agree with TRBD2. Germline values: CDR1 SEHNR, CDR2 FQNEAQ (reference sequence). The CDR3 covers 15 residues. Losses at the gene ends were 4 bases for V and 6 bases for J; bases not matched to a gene: 8. The DNA for the CDR3 is TGTGCCAGCAGCTCCTCTGCTAGCGGGTTCAATGAGCAGTTCTTC. Translation: CASSSSASGFNEQFF.

This sequence joins TRBV18 and TRBJ1-4, with 9 bases that match TRBD1. CDR1 is KGHSH, CDR2 LQKENI, per germline. The CDR3 spans 16 residues. The V segment lost 3 bases and the J segment 8 bases; nucleotides outside the gene matches: 10. CDR3 coding DNA: TGTGCCAGCTCACCGCTCCAACAGGGGGCGGGGGAAAAACTGTTTTTT. Translating gives CASSPLQQGAGEKLFF. Full variable domain (rest looked up from reference TRBV18 and TRBJ1-4): NAGVMQNPRHLVRRRGQEARLRCSPMKGHSHVYWYRQLPEEGLKFMVYLQKENIIDESGMPKERFSAEFPKEGPSILRIQQVVRGDSAAYFCASSPLQQGAGEKLFFGSGTQLSVL.

This chain joins TRBV19 and TRBJ2-1, with 7 bases fitting TRBD2. CDR1 and CDR2 (germline): LNHDA, SQIVND (reference sequence). J was trimmed by 10 bases and V by 7 bases; bases with no gene match: 16. This CDR3 contains 15 residues. The CDR3 DNA reads TGTGCCAGTAATGTGGGAGGGCCTTCACGAGGGGAGCAGTTCTTC. It encodes CASNVGGPSRGEQFF.

The DNA of the CDR3 is TGTGCCAGCAGTCCCCTCAGCGGGGGAAGAGAGACCCAGTACTTC. Its translation: CASSPLSGGRETQYF. V usage is TRBV6-5 and J usage is TRBJ2-5; 8 bases align to TRBD2. Germline-derived CDR1 and CDR2 are MNHEY and SVGAGI. The CDR3 contains 15 residues. V dropped 5 bases and J dropped 4; count of bases not matched to a gene: 9.

The chain is built from TRBV19 and TRBJ2-7; unclear D gene. The CDR3 consists of 13 residues. The V gene's germline CDR1 is LNHDA and CDR2 SQIVND (reference sequence). With 3 bases removed from V and 7 bases from J, the gap between germline ends came to 13 bases. CDR3 loop: CASSMPPVEEQYF. CDR3 nucleotide sequence: TGTGCCAGTAGTATGCCCCCCGTCGAGGAGCAGTACTTC.

The V and J genes are TRBV29-1 and TRBJ2-3; tentatively, D is TRBD1 (8 bases). Germline V gene lookup returns CDR1 SQVTM and CDR2 ANQGSEA. This CDR3 spans 14 amino acids. V was cut by 6 bases and J by 1 base, with 14 bases left in between. In nucleotides, the CDR3 is TGCAGCGTGAAAACAGGGGGGGGCACAGATACGCAGTATTTT. Protein sequence: CSVKTGGGTDTQYF.

This rearrangement joins TRBV28 to TRBJ2-3; 8 bases map to TRBD2. The V gene end was trimmed by 7 bases and the J gene end by 0 bases; junction bases not matched to a gene: 6. Germline V gene sequence: CDR1 MDHEN, CDR2 SYDVKM. This CDR3 spans 15 amino acids. As DNA, the CDR3 is TGTGCCAGCAAAAAAGGGACTAGTAGCACAGATACGCAGTATTTT. Protein product: CASKKGTSSTDTQYF.

This chain uses TRBV27 with TRBJ2-5; the match to TRBD1 covers 9 bases. The CDR3 runs 15 residues. Germline values: CDR1 MNHEY, CDR2 SMNVEV (reference sequence). Germline trimming cut 2 bases from V and 1 base from J; bases unmatched to any gene: 2. The CDR3 bases are TGTGCCAGCAGTTTACCGGGACAGGGCCAAGAGACCCAGTACTTC. Translated, it gives CASSLPGQGQETQYF.

The CDR3 nucleotides read TGCGCCAGCAGCGGACAGGGGAACGAGTTCTTC. Protein sequence: CASSGQGNEFF. The rearrangement uses TRBV5-1 and TRBJ2-1; the match to TRBD1 covers 9 bases. Germline-derived CDR1 and CDR2 are SGHRS and YFSETQ. The CDR3 runs to 11 residues. Germline trimming cut 4 bases from V and 14 bases from J; bases unmatched to any gene: 4.

The chain uses TRBV9 and TRBJ2-2, with 7 bases aligning to TRBD1. This CDR3 contains 19 residues. Germline CDR1 and CDR2: SGDLS and YYNGEE. With 3 bases clipped from V and 1 base from J, the junction kept 15 bases outside the gene matches. The CDR3: CASSASVRQGPMNTGELFF. The CDR3 nucleotides read TGTGCCAGCAGCGCTTCCGTCCGACAGGGCCCAATGAACACCGGGGAGCTGTTTTTT.

J is TRBJ2-3 and V is TRBV5-1; 14 bases agree with TRBD2. The junction had 9 bases not matched to a gene; V was cut back by 3 bases and J by 0 bases. The germline gives CDR1 SGHRS, CDR2 YFSETQ. This CDR3 has 19 residues. CDR3 bases: TGCGCCAGCAGCTGGGGGACTAGCGGGAGTGGAGGGAGCACAGATACGCAGTATTTT. Protein product: CASSWGTSGSGGSTDTQYF.

For the CDR3, the DNA is TGTGCCAGCAGCTTATTTTTAGGTAACAGGCCAAACACTGAAGCTTTCTTT. This codes for CASSLFLGNRPNTEAFF. The V call is TRBV7-9, the J call TRBJ1-1; possible D gene TRBD1, 5 bases. V was pared by 2 bases and J by 2 bases, with 18 bases between. The CDR3 spans 17 residues. Germline loops: CDR1 SEHNR, CDR2 FQNEAQ (reference sequence).

The chain joins TRBV11-1 to TRBJ2-4; D not resolved. The CDR3 spans 15 residues. Germline-derived CDR1 and CDR2 are SGHAT and FQDESV (reference sequence). V shed 1 base and J shed 1 base, with 8 bases lying between them. The CDR3 sequence is CASSLGLRAKNIQYF. The CDR3 DNA is TGTGCCAGCAGCTTAGGGTTGCGGGCCAAAAACATTCAGTACTTC. The full variable domain, its missing parts supplied by reference TRBV11-1 and TRBJ2-4, is EAEVAQSPRYKITEKSQAVAFWCDPISGHATLYWYRQILGQGPELLVQFQDESVVDDSQLPKDRFSAERLKGVDSTLKIQPAELGDSAMYLCASSLGLRAKNIQYFGAGTRLSVL.

J is TRBJ1-2 and V is TRBV28; TRBD1 is a possible D gene (5 bases). The V end lost 4 bases, the J end lost 4 bases, and 7 bases lay between the germline ends. This CDR3 is 12 amino acids long. Germline CDR1 reads MDHEN; CDR2 reads SYDVKM. The CDR3 bases are TGTGCCAGCAGTTGGCAGGGCTATGGCTACACCTTC. Translated: CASSWQGYGYTF.

CDR3 in amino acids: CASSLNAGLTYEQYF. DNA for the CDR3: TGTGCCAGCAGCTTAAATGCGGGTCTTACCTACGAGCAGTACTTC. The chain has TRBV7-2 and TRBJ2-7, with D possibly being TRBD2 (5 bases). Germline CDR1 reads SGHTA; CDR2 reads FQGNSA. CDR3 length: 15 amino acids. V shed 2 bases and J shed 2 bases, with 13 bases lying between them.